This paragraph covers one T cell receptor beta chain sequence. Antigen unknown. This table comes from immunoSEQ multiplex PCR, and its TCRdb copy is limited to in-frame clones, with some not included. Of 150,000 to 200,000 clones listed, 86% are singletons. Germline CDR1 is SNHLY and CDR2 is FYNNEI. V was clipped by 7 bases and J by 2 bases, with 8 bases between them. This CDR3 is built from 13 residues. This record comes from a study of cytomegalovirus exposure and HLA in healthy donors. Whole-study results and caveats: It was reportedly the case that the classifier diagnosed cytomegalovirus status with high specificity and sensitivity. The study found most TCR sequences rare, yet found some public TCRs in many donors.

The sample comprised PBMCs. The chain recombines TRBV2 with TRBJ2-2; D is perhaps TRBD2 (6 bases). This clonotype originated in a woman aged 18-35 years in good health and CMV-seronegative. CDR3 bases: TGTGCCAGCAAGGAGGGAAACACCGGGGAGCTGTTTTTT. Translating gives CASKEGNTGELFF.